The entry that follows covers one TCR beta chain sequence. Participants spanned ages about 18 to 90 years and resided in roughly 26 US areas. This sample stems from a study of blood T cell repertoires in COVID-19. Study-wide context: PBMCs, B-cell-depleted T cells, or T cells provided the cDNA or gDNA that made up the material.

V shed 2 bases and J 2 bases; nucleotides not matched to a gene: 5. This CDR3 spans 15 amino acids. The germline V gene encodes CDR1 SGHNT and CDR2 YENEEA. Profiled with immunoSEQ multiplex PCR; TCRdb holds only in-frame clones, not every one. The repertoire has around 220,000 clones, 90% of them found once; the top ten carry over 13%. The chain couples TRBV11-3 to TRBJ2-5; 7 bases map to TRBD1. The origin of this receptor is a man aged 25 to 40 who had been exposed to COVID-19. The sequenced sample was PBMCs or T cells enriched from blood (not recorded which). The CDR3 sequence is CASSLSQGVQETQYF. CDR3 sequence (DNA): TGTGCCAGCAGCTTATCCCAGGGGGTTCAAGAGACCCAGTACTTC.